This TCR beta chain came from a study of cytomegalovirus exposure and HLA in healthy donors (TCRdb year 2017). About the study as a whole: According to an earlier analysis of 450 to 650 of the donors, roughly 180 million T cells yielded 95 million to 140 million unique TCR beta sequences and about 300 Gb of sequence data. The study was designed to test whether signatures of past pathogen exposure could be identified by cataloging public T cell receptors. On average, around 230,000 unique TCR beta nucleotide sequences were sequenced per donor among 398 genotyped donors of the cohort, with roughly 18% of those sequences being non-productive. An earlier analysis of 587 of the donors used high-throughput TCR beta sequencing to judge whether each TCR beta V gene segment behaved as functional or pseudogenic. The genetic ancestry cluster associated with self-reported Caucasian donors included around 76% of the roughly 380 genotyped donors. HLA typing covered class I and class II loci at four-digit resolution. The number of donors typed differed by locus, with 629-630 for A, B, C, DRB1 and DQB1, over 500 for DQA1, approximately 570 for DPA1, and under 490 for DPB1. An early release covering roughly 600 HLA-typed donors comprised 250 to 350 gigabases of sequencing data and 65 million to 100 million unique TCR sequences. To predict cytomegalovirus infection status, the study combined high-throughput TCR immunosequencing, statistical association of individual TCRs with disease status, and machine learning. A later analysis re-examined previously published TCR beta repertoires from just over 650 donors and added high-resolution HLA genotyping to investigate patterns of TCR occurrence. Roughly 5 DR-DQ haplotypes were handled as single units for association and clustering, since linkage in the cohort was strong. Rather than drawing on any new phenotypic data, the later analysis identified candidate immune exposures from TCR beta sequences and the way those sequences occurred across donors. The study used immunosequencing to profile the T cell repertoires of hundreds of subjects and linked those repertoires to cytomegalovirus serostatus. Donor age, sex, ethnicity and CMV serostatus were collected together with the repertoire data. Genome-wide SNP genotypes for about 65% of the 666 donors were used in a later genetic analysis, which treated that subset as a discovery cohort. Every repertoire in the discovery cohort had been generated on one and the same sequencing platform. Besides the first cohort of roughly 660 subjects, a separate validation cohort made up of roughly 130 different subjects was used. General findings and caveats noted by the study authors: Because some donors lacked HLA typing at each locus, the association tests relied only on the typed subset. A further reported finding was that TCR beta sequences accurately predicted the HLA-A and HLA-B alleles for most subjects in the first cohort. The earlier analysis of some 540 of the donors excluded some 16 rarely observed V segments, including chromosome 9 orphons, because counts were too low. The study listed 150 to 200 TCR beta chains as associated with cytomegalovirus. A later analysis associated about 16,000 TCR beta sequences with specific HLA alleles at a false discovery rate of 0.05. When HLA alleles, especially DR and DQ, strongly co-occurred, attributing TCR associations to individual alleles was difficult. Several of the top co-occurrence clusters appeared to be linked to parvovirus B19, influenza, CMV and Epstein-Barr virus, according to a later analysis. The classifier was reported to diagnose cytomegalovirus status with high specificity and sensitivity in both the original and validation cohorts. A later analysis found that most CMV-associated TCR beta chains appeared HLA-restricted, with HLA associations seemingly driven largely by CMV exposure. In vitro tests confirmed that a few of the cytomegalovirus-associated TCR beta chains recognize cytomegalovirus antigens. The 87-base-pair reads could not distinguish some IMGT-functional V segments, including TRBV6-2 and TRBV6-3, so those segments were excluded. The only immune exposure information available for the cohort was CMV serostatus. Correlated functional status among segregating V segments might reflect linkage disequilibrium, but an unknown experimental factor could not be ruled out. In an earlier analysis of some 500 of the donors, most TCR beta V segments appeared in productive rearrangements about 90% or about 30% of the time, broadly matching IMGT annotations. Most TCR sequences were observed very rarely across donors, whereas some public TCRs were present in many individuals. The authors suggested that the approach could potentially be generalized to other disease states and immunological phenotypes. A later analysis found that TCR association rates varied across HLA loci, with DRB1 alleles showing the most associated TCRs and HLA-C alleles the fewest. Compared with the approximately 720-donor mean, donors in an Asian-associated ancestry cluster had fewer N-insertions in productive TCRs, according to a later genetic analysis. In a later genetic analysis, a missense DCLRE1C variant was associated with V-gene and J-gene trimming of TCR beta chains, and the association was replicated in an independent cohort. This cohort had only TCR beta chains sequenced, and the lack of alpha or paired-chain data limited which features could be detected. A later analysis found that HLA-associated TCR beta chains were more clonally expanded and had lower generation probabilities than equally common non-associated chains. Sequencing depth was assumed to be roughly uniform across donors in the presence/absence analyses, though that assumption may not hold. The sequencing pipeline was judged likely to have produced a cluster of highly shared sequence variants as a technical artifact.

The library was obtained by the immunoSEQ multiplex PCR assay. For the multiplex PCR, a mixture combining 60 forward primers for TCR Vbeta segments and 13 reverse primers for TCR Jbeta segments was used. Amplification of the CDR3 region of rearranged TCR beta genes was performed with a multiplex PCR assay on genomic DNA. The amplified TCR beta libraries were sequenced on the Illumina HiSeq System as 87-base-pair reads. Concerning the study's data processing: A later analysis counted around 72 million unique TCR beta chains across the 650 to 800 repertoires, and around 12 million of these chains were shared by at least two donors. To remove PCR and sequencing errors, raw reads were error-corrected and collapsed into unique sequences using a nearest-neighbor algorithm that merged closely related sequences. Alignment of CDR3 sequences to IMGT reference sequences was used to assign V, D and J gene segments. For a sequence to be retained, at least a six-nucleotide match to both a V gene segment and a J gene segment was required. A rearrangement counted as productive if the CDR3 had no stop codons and remained in frame with V and J, and every other rearrangement counted as non-productive. Following IMGT convention, CDR3 was defined as the stretch from the second conserved V-encoded cysteine up to the conserved J-encoded phenylalanine. The earlier analysis of about 570 of the donors excluded any sequence lacking an unambiguous match to a single V gene segment. An earlier analysis of several hundred of the donors classified V segments as functional when productive rearrangements were above 56.7% and as segregating when the standard deviation between donors was above 5%. A statistical classification framework was built for diagnosing cytomegalovirus status from the catalog of TCR beta chain sequences. V and J gene assignment, in a later analysis, came from comparing TCR nucleotide sequences with IMGT/GENE-DB human TR gene sequences. A later analysis assigned CDR3 sequences and most-parsimonious VDJ recombination scenarios with the TCRdist pipeline. A later analysis defined each TCR beta chain by its CDR3 amino acid sequence plus V-gene family, and excluded reads lacking a unique V-gene family. A later analysis removed 592 highly shared, low-generation-probability nucleotide sequences to deal with suspected cross-contamination and a sequencing artifact. In a later analysis, a clonal expansion index for each public chain was calculated from normalized within-repertoire ranks of inferred template counts. In a later analysis, generation probabilities were computed using a VDJ recombination model fitted to out-of-frame rearrangements, and the results were checked against IGoR. In a later analysis, hypergeometric tests were used to score TCR-TCR, TCR-HLA and TCR-CMV co-occurrence, with a repertoire-size bias correction applied to TCR pairs. False discovery rates were estimated in a later analysis by permuting HLA or CMV assignments 20 times. In a later analysis, co-occurring TCRs were grouped with DBSCAN, and TCRdist sequence similarity was added when clustering was performed within HLA-allele-positive subsets. Repertoires with fewer than 30,000 or more than 120,000 public chains were left out of co-occurrence clustering, as were about 5 repertoires with anomalous nucleotide sharing. As stored in TCRdb, this immuneACCESS dataset retains in-frame rearrangements with V and J assigned. A fraction of the clones does not appear; measured against another copy, unresolved V genes explain less than half of the discrepancy, and the remainder lacks a known reason. That table gives V, J and clone size, and the DNA gave D and trimming. In all, the sample holds over 150,000 clones, and 80% of those were seen once. The ten largest clones represent around 7.3% of the sample.

The CDR3 covers 13 residues, taking in both the cysteine and the phenylalanine. Only the CDR3 part of the read is kept: 39 bases, read in frame from the first base. Based on the germline V gene, the CDR1 and CDR2 sequences are SQVTM and ANQGSEA. The V and J ends are trimmed by 6 bases and 0 bases, leaving 8 bases between them. The cohort was made up of 500 to 800 healthy bone marrow donors. At the time of sampling, all cohort members were nominally healthy, though unrecorded immune exposures were likely present. The donor was CMV seropositive and belonged to the group of 250 to 350 seropositive cohort members. A peripheral blood sample was collected from each donor, and TCR beta sequencing was performed on peripheral blood mononuclear cells. The Qiagen DNeasy Blood Extraction Kit was used to extract genomic DNA from the blood cell samples. This clone was picked up one time. It has no known antigen specificity. One base away there is no much larger clone; base qualities are not given.

The sequencing input was PBMCs. Recombination joined TRBV29-1 with TRBJ1-4, with the D gene call left open. The clonotype was recovered from a man aged 25 to 40 in good health and CMV-seropositive. The CDR3 here reads CSVIDTTNEKLFF. The DNA sequence is given as TGCAGCGTCATAGATACAACTAATGAAAAACTGTTTTTT.